This TCR beta chain was sequenced during a study of blood T cells in healthy people across ages. Notes on the study in general: Among long-lived donors, naive CD4+ cells were more numerous and diversity higher than in aged donors.

Only a few counts were recorded for this clonotype. What it binds is not known. Together with a sample-barcoded 5' primer, a J-beta primer mix was included in a second PCR lasting about 6 to 11 cycles. TCRdb called the 5' RACE reads again in MiXCR, with one record for every CDR3 protein. The repertoire consists of about 730,000 distinct CDR3 sequences, with roughly 43% occurring once and the leading ten covering approximately 22%. V dropped 5 bases and J dropped 7 bases, with 9 bases sitting between them. The CDR3 consists of 11 residues. Per the germline V gene, CDR1 is DFQATT and CDR2 is SNEGSKA (reference sequence).

The specimen was blood. This sequence joins TRBV20-1 and TRBJ2-1; D possibly corresponds to TRBD2 (6 bases). The source of this sequence is a woman aged 60 to 75 in good health. The DNA for the CDR3 is TGCAGTGCTGAGAGCGGGAATGAGCAGTTCTTC. The encoded protein is CSAESGNEQFF.